This record looks at one TCR beta chain sequence and its context. Its antigen remains unidentified. Sequencing of TCR beta covered CD8+ and CD4+ T cells obtained from blood. Random hexamers were used to reverse transcribe about 0.5 to 1 ug of RNA. TCRdb fed the immunoSEQ multiplex PCR reads into MiXCR, producing one record per CDR3 protein. Found here are 150,000 to 160,000 distinct CDR3 sequences, roughly 95% of them singletons; the top ten hold about 0.17%. The data originate from a study of CD8 T cells in Susac syndrome. Study-wide points: None of the CD4+ T cell repertoires in Susac syndrome showed clonal expansion.

Germline trimming cut 3 bases from V and 6 bases from J; bases unmatched to any gene: 1. CDR1 is DFQATT and CDR2 is SNEGSKA in the germline V gene (reference sequence). This CDR3 is built from 13 residues. Sequenced: CD4+ T cells from PBMCs. The chain joins TRBV20-1 to TRBJ1-6; 8 nucleotides align to TRBD1. The sequence came from a human donor with Susac syndrome. The CDR3 sequence: CSARDRANSPLHF. Written as DNA, the CDR3 is TGCAGTGCTAGGGACAGGGCTAATTCACCCCTCCACTTT.